Each of the 15 T cell receptor beta chains below was sequenced from the same sample in a study of human T cells and chemical hapten exposure. A single record per CDR3 protein comes from TCRdb applying MiXCR to the RACE reads. The profile shows approximately 350,000 distinct CDR3 sequences, around 6.9% of them singletons. Stated time point: patch test 1, 2 weeks after DPC sensitization. The sample's treatment: therapeutic diphenylcyclopropenone sensitization with weekly scalp DPC. Sequencing used whole blood, obtained in connection with sensitization to the hapten diphenylcyclopropenone (DPC). The receptors were sampled from a woman aged 18-29 years with alopecia areata. Some clones in this sample may be carry-over from other donors' samples.

This clonotype was detected only a few times. The chain recombines TRBV12-3 or TRBV12-4 with TRBJ1-1, with a weak D call TRBD1 (6 bases). The CDR3 contains 13 residues. Between the trimmed V and J ends, which lost 5 bases and 6 bases, there was a span of 13 bases. CDR3 in amino acids: CASSIRGIPEAFF. The CDR3 DNA is TGTGCCAGCAGTATCAGGGGCATCCCTGAAGCTTTCTTT.

This clonotype was seen a few times. CDR3 loop: CASSGLRGAFSYEQYF. Written as DNA, the CDR3 is TGTGCCAGCAGTGGGTTGCGAGGGGCCTTCTCCTACGAGCAGTACTTC. The V call is TRBV2, the J call TRBJ2-7; perhaps D is TRBD1 or TRBD2 (5 bases each). Looked up from germline, CDR1 is SNHLY and CDR2 is FYNNEI. With 4 bases removed from V and 0 bases from J, the gap between germline ends came to 16 bases. The CDR3 extends over 16 amino acids.

This clonotype was found many times. The chain carries TRBV9 and TRBJ2-2, with a weak D call TRBD1 (7 bases). V was pared by 3 bases and J by 6 bases, with 15 bases between. The germline CDR1 and CDR2 sequences are SGDLS and YYNGEE. This CDR3 comprises 15 residues. CDR3 protein: CASSGRQGGPGELFF. The CDR3 DNA sequence: TGTGCCAGCAGCGGTCGACAGGGAGGTCCCGGGGAGCTGTTTTTT.

This clonotype was seen ten or more times. CDR3 coding DNA: TGCGCCAGCAGCTTGGCCAATGGGGGTTGGAATTACAATGAGCAGTTCTTC. Translated, it gives CASSLANGGWNYNEQFF. The chain couples TRBV5-1 to TRBJ2-1; D may match TRBD1 or TRBD2 (5 bases each). V was cut by 0 bases and J by 4 bases, with 17 bases left in between. Germline V gene data show CDR1 as SGHRS and CDR2 as YFSETQ. The CDR3 length is 17 residues.

This clonotype was counted ten times or more. The genes are TRBV28 and TRBJ2-7; D might be TRBD1 (6 bases). The length of the CDR3 is 15 residues. V gave up 3 bases and J gave up 2 bases, with 14 bases separating them. The germline V gene has CDR1 MDHEN and CDR2 SYDVKM. The CDR3 region is CASSFGSGTTYEQYF. DNA for the CDR3: TGTGCCAGCAGTTTTGGTTCCGGGACAACCTACGAGCAGTACTTC.

This clonotype appeared many times. The J gene is TRBJ2-7, the V gene TRBV6-6, with D possibly TRBD2 on 6 matching bases. Trimming cost V 8 bases and J 2 bases, with 19 bases left between them. Germline-derived CDR1 and CDR2 are MNHNY and SVGAGI (reference sequence). The CDR3 sequence is 15 residues long. CDR3 nucleotides: TGTGCCAGCTCTAAGCCGTCTAGCGCGGCCTACGAGCAGTACTTC. This gives the protein CASSKPSSAAYEQYF.

The chain recombines TRBV4-3 with TRBJ1-1, with D unclear. This CDR3 region has 14 residues. The germline V gene encodes CDR1 LGHNA and CDR2 YSLEER. V lost 0 bases to trimming and J lost 6 bases, with 11 bases between them. The CDR3 reads CASSQDSEFSEAFF. DNA for the CDR3: TGCGCCAGCAGCCAAGACTCGGAATTTTCTGAAGCTTTCTTT.

On this clonotype: A junction end diverges from the germline sequence, so it may reflect a read error. The chain combines TRBV7-9 with TRBJ2-4, with TRBD2 matching over 12 bases. The CDR3 extends over 13 amino acids. Germline V CDR1 and CDR2: SEHNR, FQNEAQ (reference sequence). The CDR3 here is CASSVASGGAPDF. Here the CDR3 DNA reads TGTGCCAGCAGCGTCGCTAGCGGGGGGGCCCCGGACTTC.

There are many counts of this clonotype. This sequence joins TRBV5-1 and TRBJ2-5, with 12 positions matching TRBD2. The CDR3 contains 16 residues. Germline loops: CDR1 SGHRS, CDR2 YFSETQ. V lost 3 bases to trimming and J lost 7 bases; unmatched junction nucleotides: 10. CDR3 DNA sequence: TGCGCCAGCAGCTACCGACTAGCGGGGGAGATTGGGACCCAGTACTTC. Amino acids: CASSYRLAGEIGTQYF. The full variable domain, with the rest looked up from reference TRBV5-1 and TRBJ2-5, is KAGVTQTPRYLIKTRGQQVTLSCSPISGHRSVSWYQQTPGQGLQFLFEYFSETQRNKGNFPGRFSGRQFSNSRSEMNVSTLELGDSALYLCASSYRLAGEIGTQYFGPGTRLLVL.

The J gene is TRBJ2-7, the V gene TRBV20-1; 11 bases agree with TRBD1. Germline CDR1 reads DFQATT; CDR2 reads SNEGSKA (reference sequence). The CDR3 is 15 amino acids. J gave up 3 bases and V 3 bases, and 7 bases lay outside the gene matches. The DNA of the CDR3 is TGCAGTGCTAGTCTAGGACAGGGGGCGAGCTACGAGCAGTACTTC. Protein product: CSASLGQGASYEQYF.

In its sample, this clonotype was seen many times. The CDR3 here is CASSYSITFRAGDFSGANVLTF. CDR3 in DNA: TGTGCCAGCAGTTACTCGATTACTTTTAGGGCAGGCGACTTCTCTGGGGCCAACGTCCTGACTTTC. The genes are TRBV6-5 and TRBJ2-6, with D hard to call. Germline lookup yields CDR1 MNHEY and CDR2 SVGAGI. The CDR3 sequence is 22 residues long. The V end was cut by 0 bases, the J end by 0 bases, with 24 bases between.

CDR3 residues: CASMTGGPSTLTDTQYF. The CDR3 DNA reads TGCGCCAGTATGACAGGGGGCCCTTCGACGTTAACAGATACGCAGTATTTT. The gene calls are TRBV4-1 and TRBJ2-3; TRBD1 aligns across 10 bases. V shed 9 bases and J 3 bases; nucleotides not matched to a gene: 15. The CDR3 is 17 residues long. Germline V gene sequence: CDR1 MGHRA, CDR2 YSYEKL.

In this sample, this clonotype turned up a few times. V gene TRBV20-1 combines with J gene TRBJ2-3; perhaps TRBD2 as D (7 bases). The germline gives CDR1 DFQATT, CDR2 SNEGSKA (reference sequence). CDR3 size: 14 residues. The V end was cut by 3 bases, the J end by 7 bases, with 17 bases between. The DNA of the CDR3 is TGCAGTGCTAGTGCGGGGGCCGGATCCAATACGCAGTATTTT. Its protein product is CSASAGAGSNTQYF.

The sample holds a few counts of this clonotype. This rearrangement joins TRBV20-1 to TRBJ2-7, with TRBD1 matching 7 bases. The trim removed 7 bases at V and 3 bases at J, leaving 9 bases unmatched. This CDR3 has 13 residues. Germline V gene sequence: CDR1 DFQATT, CDR2 SNEGSKA (reference sequence). The CDR3 sequence is CSVTQGLDYEQYF. The DNA of the CDR3 is TGCAGTGTTACACAGGGGTTAGACTACGAGCAGTACTTC.

This clonotype was seen many times. The chain carries TRBV10-3 and TRBJ2-1; 9 nucleotides match TRBD2. After removal of 5 bases from V and 0 bases from J, the junction contained 5 bases not matched to a gene. The CDR3 is 16 residues long. Germline V gene sequence: CDR1 ENHRY, CDR2 SYGVKD. The CDR3 region is CAISPLAGDSYNEQFF. The CDR3 bases are TGTGCCATCAGTCCGTTAGCGGGAGACTCCTACAATGAGCAGTTCTTC.